This TCR beta chain was identified during a study of radiation and T cells in renal cell carcinoma. For the study at large: Nephrectomy followed 15 Gy stereotactic body radiation by 4 weeks.

This CDR3 has 13 amino acids. V shed 4 bases and J 6 bases; nucleotides not matched to a gene: 5. The germline gives CDR1 SGHRS, CDR2 YFSETQ. The protocol was immunoSEQ multiplex PCR, while the TCRdb copy is restricted to in-frame clones and leaves out a portion. This table has about 130,000 clones, 88% appearing once. Sample time point: blood 2 weeks post-SBRT. The treatment here: 15 Gy SBRT to primary tumor, nephrectomy 4 weeks later. Radiation-treated patients gave blood at baseline, week 2 and week 4. The patient's renal cell carcinoma had clear cell pathology. The sample here was blood, taken from a patient whose treatment included radiotherapy and nephrectomy. The J gene is TRBJ2-3, the V gene TRBV5-1, with 7 bases that match TRBD1. The TCR originated in a woman aged 70-85 years with renal cell carcinoma. The DNA for the CDR3 is TGCGCCAGCAGCAACAGGGGTGCGGATACGCAGTATTTT. Translating it yields CASSNRGADTQYF.